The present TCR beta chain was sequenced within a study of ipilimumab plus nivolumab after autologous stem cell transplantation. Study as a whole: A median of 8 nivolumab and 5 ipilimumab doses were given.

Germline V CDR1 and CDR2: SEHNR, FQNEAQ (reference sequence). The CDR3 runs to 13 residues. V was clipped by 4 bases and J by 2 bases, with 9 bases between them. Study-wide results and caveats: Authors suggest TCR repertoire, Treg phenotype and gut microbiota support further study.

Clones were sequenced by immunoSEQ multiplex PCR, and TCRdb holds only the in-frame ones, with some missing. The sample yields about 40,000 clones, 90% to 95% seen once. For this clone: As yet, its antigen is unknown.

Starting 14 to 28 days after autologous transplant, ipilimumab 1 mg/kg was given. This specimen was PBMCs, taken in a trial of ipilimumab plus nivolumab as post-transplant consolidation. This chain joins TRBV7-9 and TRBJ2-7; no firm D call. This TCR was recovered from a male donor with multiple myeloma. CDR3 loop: CASSSPAAYEQYF. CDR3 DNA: TGTGCCAGCAGCTCCCCGGCGGCCTACGAGCAGTACTTC.